Each of the 4 T cell receptor beta chains below was sequenced from the same sample in a study of PD-1 blockade in classical Hodgkin lymphoma. The sample's time point: cycle 4 day 1 (C4D1), after more than five weeks of nivolumab. There was relapse after autologous stem cell transplantation in every patient, and there was variation in brentuximab vedotin exposure. Repertoires were generated with immunoSEQ multiplex PCR, while TCRdb's copy carries only in-frame clones and drops some. The table includes some 50,000 clones, around 74% detected once. The material was peripheral blood mononuclear cells (PBMCs), obtained before the fourth cycle of nivolumab. The receptors derive from a human donor with classical Hodgkin lymphoma.

The chain recombines TRBV28 with TRBJ1-1, with D unresolved. In germline, CDR1 is MDHEN, CDR2 SYDVKM. CDR3 length: 15 residues. With 3 bases removed from V and 2 bases from J, the gap between germline ends came to 13 bases. CDR3 DNA sequence: TGTGCCAGCAGTTTGGCTACCCTGCCCAACACTGAAGCTTTCTTT. Protein sequence: CASSLATLPNTEAFF.

This clone was observed a handful of times. V and J are TRBV5-1 and TRBJ2-7, with 12 bases aligning to TRBD2. This CDR3 has 14 amino acids. The V segment lost 2 bases and the J segment 6 bases; nucleotides outside the gene matches: 3. CDR1 is SGHRS, CDR2 YFSETQ, per germline. CDR3: CASSFGLAGSEQYF. The CDR3 nucleotides are TGCGCCAGCAGCTTCGGACTAGCGGGAAGCGAGCAGTACTTC.

The rearrangement links TRBV15 to TRBJ2-7; weak D call: TRBD2 (5 bases). This CDR3 has 15 amino acids. Germline V lookup: CDR1 LNHNV, CDR2 YYDKDF (reference sequence). V was shortened by 5 bases and J by 7 bases, with 21 bases between the two germline ends. In DNA form, the CDR3 reads TGTGCCACCAGCGAGAGTACTCGGACTCGCAGGGAGCAGTACTTC. Amino acids: CATSESTRTRREQYF.

This rearrangement joins TRBV6-6 to TRBJ2-3; D may be TRBD1 or TRBD2 (5 bases each). There are 14 residues in the CDR3. The germline gives CDR1 MNHNY, CDR2 SVGAGI (reference sequence). Trimming left V 2 bases short and J 5 bases short, with 11 bases between. The CDR3 sequence: CASSYGREIDTQYF. CDR3 nucleotides: TGTGCCAGCAGTTACGGCAGGGAGATAGATACGCAGTATTTT.